This TCR beta chain was identified during a study of blood T cell repertoires in COVID-19. Germline loops: CDR1 SGHRS, CDR2 YFSETQ. The CDR3 covers 16 residues. V lost 0 bases to trimming and J lost 1 base, with 13 bases between them. Generated by immunoSEQ multiplex PCR, the TCRdb table keeps only in-frame clones and is missing some. The sample lists almost 25,000 clones, about 92% seen once, with about 32% in the top ten. This chain joins TRBV5-1 and TRBJ2-5; D is perhaps TRBD2 (6 bases). Sample: peripheral blood. This TCR derives from a man aged 65 to 79 with active COVID-19. Written as DNA, the CDR3 is TGCGCCAGCAGCTTGGTTGCCGGGAGTGTCCAAGAGACCCAGTACTTC. It specifies CASSLVAGSVQETQYF.